Below, 25 T cell receptor beta chains from the same sample are listed, as sequenced in a study of blood T cell repertoires in COVID-19. Produced via immunoSEQ multiplex PCR; TCRdb's table is partial and in-frame only. The sample gives about 200,000 clones, around 84% of which show up once; about 3% is in the top ten. The sequenced sample was peripheral blood. The source is a man aged 55 to 70 with acute or convalescent COVID-19.

The chain recombines TRBV4-1 with TRBJ2-5; the D gene is possibly TRBD2 (6 bases). The CDR3 contains 17 residues. Deletions cut 1 base from V and 4 bases from J, with 19 bases between. CDR1 is MGHRA, CDR2 YSYEKL, per germline. The CDR3 loop reads CASSQGEGGARRETQYF. The CDR3 nucleotides read TGCGCCAGCAGCCAAGGTGAGGGCGGGGCCCGCAGAGAGACCCAGTACTTC.

The rearrangement links TRBV9 to TRBJ1-1; TRBD1 aligns across 9 bases. J gave up 5 bases and V 4 bases, and 6 bases lay outside the gene matches. CDR1 is SGDLS and CDR2 is YYNGEE in the germline V gene. This CDR3 spans 14 amino acids. The CDR3 DNA reads TGTGCCAGCAGCTTGGGACAGGGTAAGACTGAAGCTTTCTTT. This encodes CASSLGQGKTEAFF.

The gene calls are TRBV2 and TRBJ2-2; TRBD2 aligns across 14 bases. Germline V gene data show CDR1 as SNHLY and CDR2 as FYNNEI. J gave up 4 bases and V 5 bases, and 3 bases lay outside the gene matches. This CDR3 is built from 16 residues. CDR3 sequence reads: CASSWTSGGPTGELFF. In nucleotides, the CDR3 is TGTGCCAGCAGTTGGACTAGCGGGGGGCCCACCGGGGAGCTGTTTTTT.

The chain uses TRBV9 and TRBJ2-7, with TRBD2 matching over 11 bases. CDR1 is SGDLS and CDR2 is YYNGEE in the germline V gene. V dropped 4 bases and J dropped 6; count of bases not matched to a gene: 6. The CDR3 totals 14 residues. DNA of the CDR3: TGTGCCAGCAGCCCTAGCGGGGGGAATGGCGAGCAGTACTTC. This encodes CASSPSGGNGEQYF.

V is TRBV25-1 and J is TRBJ1-4; perhaps TRBD1 as D (6 bases). Trimming left V 10 bases short and J 0 bases short, with 24 bases between. Germline CDR1 MGHDK, CDR2 SYGVNS. This CDR3 has 18 residues. The CDR3 is CATVLRGGRHTTNEKLFF. In DNA form, the CDR3 reads TGTGCCACCGTTCTGCGGGGGGGGCGGCATACAACTAATGAAAAACTGTTTTTT.

This clone was recorded once. This chain links TRBV19 with TRBJ1-6; tentatively, D is TRBD1 (6 bases). The CDR3 contains 17 residues. Trimming took off 0 bases at V and 0 bases at J, with 9 bases between the two ends. Per germline, CDR1 LNHDA and CDR2 SQIVND (reference sequence). The CDR3 region is CASSIDQGSSYNSPLHF. The CDR3 DNA sequence: TGTGCCAGTAGTATAGACCAGGGGTCCTCCTATAATTCACCCCTCCACTTT.

The CDR3 DNA reads TGCGCCAGCAGCCGTCGGACTAGTGGCGACACAGATACGCAGTATTTT. Protein sequence: CASSRRTSGDTDTQYF. V gene TRBV5-1 combines with J gene TRBJ2-3; the match to TRBD2 covers 7 bases. J lost 2 bases, V lost 4 bases, and 10 bases had no gene match. The V gene's germline CDR1 is SGHRS and CDR2 YFSETQ. This CDR3 is built from 16 residues.

The chain is built from TRBV6-5 and TRBJ2-7, with D unresolved. CDR3 length: 15 residues. Germline lookup yields CDR1 MNHEY and CDR2 SVGAGI. V lost 6 bases and J lost 0, with 15 bases in between. CDR3 DNA: TGTGCCAGCAGCGCGAGCCCCGCGGACTCCTACGAGCAGTACTTC. Protein: CASSASPADSYEQYF.

The J gene is TRBJ1-4, the V gene TRBV18; 12 nucleotides line up with TRBD1. CDR1 KGHSH and CDR2 LQKENI come from the germline V gene. The V segment lost 3 bases and the J segment 7 bases; nucleotides outside the gene matches: 6. The CDR3 is 16 amino acids. The CDR3 sequence: CASSPQMGQGAEKLFF. CDR3 sequence (DNA): TGTGCCAGCTCACCCCAAATGGGACAGGGGGCTGAAAAACTGTTTTTT.

The chain recombines TRBV3-1 (or the pseudogene TRBV3-2) with TRBJ1-5; 10 bases agree with TRBD1. The length of the CDR3 is 18 residues. The J segment lost 4 bases and the V segment lost 0 bases, leaving 9 bases of the junction unmatched. Per germline, CDR1 LGHDT and CDR2 YNNKEL (reference sequence). CDR3 nucleotides: TGTGCCAGCAGCCAAGATTGGGACAGGGGCGCAAATAATCAGCCCCAGCATTTT. This translates into CASSQDWDRGANNQPQHF.

The rearrangement uses TRBV5-3 and TRBJ2-7; 8 bases align to TRBD1. TRBV5-3 falls under the ORF class, with uncertain function. The CDR3 is made up of 17 amino acids. With 4 bases clipped from V and 1 base from J, the junction kept 13 bases outside the gene matches. The CDR3 coding sequence is TGTGCCAGAAGCCCAGACAGGGACAGGAGAATATCCTACGAGCAGTACTTC. Translation: CARSPDRDRRISYEQYF.

This clone was recorded once. The rearrangement joins TRBV7-9 to TRBJ1-1, with D perhaps matching TRBD1 (5 bases). The V gene's germline CDR1 is SEHNR and CDR2 FQNEAQ (reference sequence). V gave up 5 bases and J gave up 5 bases, with 18 bases separating them. This CDR3 region has 15 residues. CDR3 sequence (DNA): TGTGCCAGCAGCCCCCCAGGAGGGTGGGGGACTGAAGCTTTCTTT. Encoded protein: CASSPPGGWGTEAFF.

The chain couples TRBV7-2 to TRBJ2-5; a possible D gene is TRBD2 (7 bases). Germline V CDR1 and CDR2: SGHTA, FQGNSA. The CDR3 is 14 residues long. Trimming cost V 7 bases and J 5 bases, with 17 bases left between them. This CDR3 reads CASTYGRGGETQYF. CDR3 sequence (DNA): TGTGCCAGCACCTATGGGAGGGGGGGGGAGACCCAGTACTTC.

The rearrangement links TRBV27 to TRBJ1-6, with TRBD1 matching 8 bases. The germline V gene has CDR1 MNHEY and CDR2 SMNVEV (reference sequence). After removal of 0 bases from V and 2 bases from J, the junction contained 15 bases not matched to a gene. The CDR3 runs 21 residues. CDR3 in amino acids: CASSLSRGLEQGATYNSPLHF. The CDR3 coding sequence is TGTGCCAGCAGTTTATCGCGGGGCTTGGAGCAGGGGGCCACCTATAATTCACCCCTCCACTTT.

This clone came up once. The chain is built from TRBV18 and TRBJ2-1; 8 bases are shared with TRBD1. Trimming at V came to 1 base and at J to 9 bases, leaving 5 bases not matched to a gene. CDR3 length: 14 residues. Germline assignment: CDR1 KGHSH and CDR2 LQKENI. Written as DNA, the CDR3 is TGTGCCAGCTCACCACGGACAGGGAAGGGTGAGCAGTTCTTC. It translates to CASSPRTGKGEQFF.

This chain uses TRBV4-1 with TRBJ1-1; D possibly corresponds to TRBD1 (5 bases). Per the germline V gene, CDR1 is MGHRA and CDR2 is YSYEKL. This CDR3 contains 12 residues. V lost 1 base, J lost 7 bases, and 7 bases lay in between. The CDR3 region has the DNA TGCGCCAGCAGCCAAGCGACAGATGAAGCTTTCTTT. The encoded protein is CASSQATDEAFF.

The chain combines TRBV7-9 with TRBJ1-1, with D perhaps TRBD1 (6 bases). CDR1 SEHNR and CDR2 FQNEAQ come from the germline V gene (reference sequence). Deletions cut 5 bases from V and 1 base from J, with 8 bases between. The CDR3 sequence is 13 residues long. The CDR3 DNA is TGTGCCAGCAGCAGAGGGGGGAACACTGAAGCTTTCTTT. Translated: CASSRGGNTEAFF.

The rearrangement links TRBV19 to TRBJ1-4, with D perhaps matching TRBD1 (5 bases). Germline CDR1 reads LNHDA; CDR2 reads SQIVND (reference sequence). This CDR3 has 16 residues. Trimming stripped 6 bases from V and 4 bases from J, with 18 bases between. The CDR3 reads CASSYNPGRGNEKLFF. CDR3 sequence (DNA): TGTGCCAGTAGCTACAATCCGGGTAGGGGTAATGAAAAACTGTTTTTT.

The V gene is TRBV7-9, the J gene TRBJ2-1; 7 positions agree with TRBD2. This CDR3 is 16 amino acids long. Germline V gives CDR1 SEHNR, CDR2 FQNEAQ (reference sequence). The trim removed 5 bases at V and 0 bases at J, leaving 7 bases unmatched. Here the CDR3 DNA reads TGTGCCAGCAGCATTCTGGCGGGGGTCTCCTACAATGAGCAGTTCTTC. Translating gives CASSILAGVSYNEQFF.

DNA of the CDR3: TGTGCCTGGAGTGTACGACAGGGGAATTCACCCCTCCACTTT. Encoded protein: CAWSVRQGNSPLHF. The gene calls are TRBV30 and TRBJ1-6; 8 nucleotides align to TRBD1. Germline CDR1 reads GTSNPN; CDR2 reads SVGIG (reference sequence). The CDR3 totals 14 residues. The trim removed 0 bases at V and 7 bases at J, leaving 2 bases unmatched. Full variable domain (outside the CDR3, taken from reference TRBV30 and TRBJ1-6): SQTIHQWPATLVQPVGSPLSLECTVEGTSNPNLYWYRQAAGRGLQLLFYSVGIGQISSEVPQNLSASRPQDRQFILSSKKLLLSDSGFYLCAWSVRQGNSPLHFGNGTRLTVT.

This clone occurred once. The chain employs TRBV7-2 and TRBJ1-2; no clear D gene. Germline V CDR1 and CDR2: SGHTA, FQGNSA. V lost 1 base and J 8 bases, leaving 14 bases between the germline ends. The CDR3 runs to 14 residues. CDR3 nucleotide sequence: TGTGCCAGCAGCTTAGAGAGGGAGATACTAGGCTACACCTTC. This gives the protein CASSLEREILGYTF.

As concerns this clone: Other DNA sequences in this sample translate to the same CDR3. The V gene is TRBV5-1, the J gene TRBJ2-7; 7 nucleotides agree with TRBD1. This CDR3 has 13 amino acids. Germline V gene data show CDR1 as SGHRS and CDR2 as YFSETQ. V lost 1 base, J lost 3 bases, and 1 base stayed unmatched. CDR3 nucleotide sequence: TGCGCCAGCAGCTTGAACAGGGGCTACGAGCAGTACTTC. Translated: CASSLNRGYEQYF.

The CDR3 reads CASSLGSYEQYF. The CDR3 bases are TGTGCCAGCAGCTTAGGGAGCTACGAGCAGTACTTC. The rearrangement links TRBV7-9 to TRBJ2-7; no definite D call. Germline V CDR1 and CDR2: SEHNR, FQNEAQ (reference sequence). CDR3 size: 12 residues. The V end was cut by 1 base, the J end by 3 bases, with 4 bases between. Using reference TRBV7-9 and TRBJ2-7 for the parts outside the CDR3, the full variable domain is DTGVSQNPRHKITKRGQNVTFRCDPISEHNRLYWYRQTLGQGPEFLTYFQNEAQLEKSRLLSDRFSAERPKGSFSTLEIQRTEQGDSAMYLCASSLGSYEQYFGPGTRLTVT.

V usage is TRBV5-1 and J usage is TRBJ1-4; perhaps TRBD1 as D (6 bases). Trimming pared 1 base from V and 4 bases from J, leaving 14 bases between. This CDR3 region has 16 residues. The germline V gene encodes CDR1 SGHRS and CDR2 YFSETQ. The CDR3 nucleotides are TGCGCCAGCAGCTTGTTTCAGGGGCCACGTAATGAAAAACTGTTTTTT. Amino acids: CASSLFQGPRNEKLFF.

J is TRBJ1-2 and V is TRBV4-1; D is possibly TRBD1 (5 bases). Germline V gene lookup returns CDR1 MGHRA and CDR2 YSYEKL. Between the trimmed V and J ends, which lost 1 base and 7 bases, there was a span of 16 bases. This CDR3 is 15 amino acids long. CDR3 nucleotides: TGCGCCAGCAGCCAAGGCAGGGTGGGCTTTTCTGGCTACACCTTC. It translates to CASSQGRVGFSGYTF.